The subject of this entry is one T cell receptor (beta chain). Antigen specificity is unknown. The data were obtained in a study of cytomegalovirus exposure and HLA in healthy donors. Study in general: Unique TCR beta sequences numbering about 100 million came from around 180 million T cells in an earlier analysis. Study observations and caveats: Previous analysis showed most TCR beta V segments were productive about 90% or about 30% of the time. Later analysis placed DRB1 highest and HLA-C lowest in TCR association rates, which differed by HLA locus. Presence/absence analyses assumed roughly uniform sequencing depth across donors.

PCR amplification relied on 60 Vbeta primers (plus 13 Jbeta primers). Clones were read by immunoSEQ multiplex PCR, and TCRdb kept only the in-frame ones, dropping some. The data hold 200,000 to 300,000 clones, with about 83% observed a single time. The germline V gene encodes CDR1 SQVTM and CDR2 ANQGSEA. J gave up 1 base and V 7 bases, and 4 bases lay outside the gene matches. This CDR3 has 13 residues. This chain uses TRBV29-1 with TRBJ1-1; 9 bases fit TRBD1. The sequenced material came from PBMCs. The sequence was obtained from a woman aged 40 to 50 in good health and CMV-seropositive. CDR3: CSALTGGNTEAFF. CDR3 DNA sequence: TGCAGCGCCTTGACAGGGGGGAACACTGAAGCTTTCTTT.